This T cell receptor (beta chain) was retrieved from a study of blood T cell repertoires in COVID-19. The assay was immunoSEQ multiplex PCR, and TCRdb's table has in-frame clones only and misses some. The table shows roughly 400,000 clones, with 90% occurring only once. Per the germline V gene, CDR1 is SGDLS and CDR2 is YYNGEE. The germline V and J ends were trimmed by 0 bases and 13 bases, with 20 bases remaining between them. The CDR3 extends over 16 amino acids. Sequencing was performed on PBMCs or T cells enriched from blood (not recorded which). The receptor was isolated from a man aged 18 to 29 who had recovered from COVID-19. The gene calls are TRBV9 and TRBJ1-6; D may be TRBD1 (6 bases). The CDR3 here is CASSVAQSGTSTPLHF. As DNA, the CDR3 is TGTGCCAGCAGCGTAGCTCAGTCAGGGACAAGTACTCCCCTCCACTTT.